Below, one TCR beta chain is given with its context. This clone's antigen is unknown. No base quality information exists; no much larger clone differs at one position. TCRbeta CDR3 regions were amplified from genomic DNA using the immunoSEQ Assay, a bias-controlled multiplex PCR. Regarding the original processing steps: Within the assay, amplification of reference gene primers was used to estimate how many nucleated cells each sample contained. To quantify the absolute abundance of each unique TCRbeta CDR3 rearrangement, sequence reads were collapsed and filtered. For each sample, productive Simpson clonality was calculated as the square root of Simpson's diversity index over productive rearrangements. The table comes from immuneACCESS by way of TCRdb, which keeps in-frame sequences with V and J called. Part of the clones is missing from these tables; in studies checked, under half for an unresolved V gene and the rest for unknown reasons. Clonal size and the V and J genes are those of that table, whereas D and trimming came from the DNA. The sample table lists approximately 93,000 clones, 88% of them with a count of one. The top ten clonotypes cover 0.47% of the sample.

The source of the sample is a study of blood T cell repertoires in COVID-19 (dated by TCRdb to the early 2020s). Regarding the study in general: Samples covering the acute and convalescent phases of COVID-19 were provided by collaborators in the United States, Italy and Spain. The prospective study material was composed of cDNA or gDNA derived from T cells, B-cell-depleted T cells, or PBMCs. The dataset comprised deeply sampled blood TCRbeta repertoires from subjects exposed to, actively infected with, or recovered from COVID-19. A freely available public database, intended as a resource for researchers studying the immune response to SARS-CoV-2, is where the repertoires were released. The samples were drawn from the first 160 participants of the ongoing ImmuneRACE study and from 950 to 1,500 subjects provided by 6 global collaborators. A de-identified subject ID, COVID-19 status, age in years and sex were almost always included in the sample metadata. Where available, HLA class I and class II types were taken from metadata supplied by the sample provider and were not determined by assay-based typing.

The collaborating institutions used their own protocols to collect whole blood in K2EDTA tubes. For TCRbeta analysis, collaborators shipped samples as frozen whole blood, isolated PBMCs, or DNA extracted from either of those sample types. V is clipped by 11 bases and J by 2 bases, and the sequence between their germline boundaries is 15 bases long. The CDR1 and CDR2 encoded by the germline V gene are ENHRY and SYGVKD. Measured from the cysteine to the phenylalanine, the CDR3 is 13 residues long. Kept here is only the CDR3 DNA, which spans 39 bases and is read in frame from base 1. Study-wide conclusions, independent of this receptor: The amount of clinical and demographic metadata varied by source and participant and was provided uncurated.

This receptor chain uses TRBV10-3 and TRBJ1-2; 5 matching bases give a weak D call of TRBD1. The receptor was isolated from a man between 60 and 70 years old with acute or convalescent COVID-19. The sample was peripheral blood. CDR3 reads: CASTQGRNYGYTF. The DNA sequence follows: TGTGCCTCAACCCAGGGAAGGAACTATGGCTACACCTTC.